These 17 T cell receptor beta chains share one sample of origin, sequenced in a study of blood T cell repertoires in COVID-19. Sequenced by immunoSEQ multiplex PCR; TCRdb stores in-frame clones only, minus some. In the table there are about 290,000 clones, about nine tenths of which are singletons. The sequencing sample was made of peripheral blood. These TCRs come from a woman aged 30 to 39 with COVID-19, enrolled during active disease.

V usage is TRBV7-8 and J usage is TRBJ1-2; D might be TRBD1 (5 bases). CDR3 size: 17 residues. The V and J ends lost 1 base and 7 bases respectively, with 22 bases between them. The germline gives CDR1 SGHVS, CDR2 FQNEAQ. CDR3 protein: CASSLGGRDSIRGGYTF. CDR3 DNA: TGTGCCAGCAGCTTAGGTGGCAGGGACTCGATACGGGGTGGCTACACCTTC.

The CDR3 loop is CASRPAGPEQFF. As DNA, the CDR3 is TGTGCCAGCAGGCCAGCGGGGCCTGAGCAGTTCTTC. This chain connects TRBV13 to TRBJ2-1; 7 bases line up with TRBD2. Germline loops: CDR1 PRHDT, CDR2 FYEKMQ (reference sequence). After removal of 6 bases from V and 9 bases from J, the junction contained 5 bases not matched to a gene. The CDR3 extends over 12 amino acids.

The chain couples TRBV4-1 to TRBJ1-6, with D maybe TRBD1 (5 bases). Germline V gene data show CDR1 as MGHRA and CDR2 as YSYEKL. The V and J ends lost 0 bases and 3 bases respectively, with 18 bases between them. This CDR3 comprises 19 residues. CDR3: CASSQDFIFGGFYNSPLHF. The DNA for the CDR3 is TGCGCCAGCAGCCAAGATTTTATCTTCGGGGGTTTCTATAATTCACCCCTCCACTTT.

The CDR3 DNA follows: TGTGCCAGCAGCCAGGCCGGAGCGGGGGCGATCAGGGATACGCAGTATTTT. This encodes CASSQAGAGAIRDTQYF. The chain recombines TRBV4-2 with TRBJ2-3; 8 positions match TRBD2. V dropped 3 bases and J dropped 6; count of bases not matched to a gene: 14. The germline V gene has CDR1 LGHNA and CDR2 YNFKEQ. The CDR3 totals 17 residues.

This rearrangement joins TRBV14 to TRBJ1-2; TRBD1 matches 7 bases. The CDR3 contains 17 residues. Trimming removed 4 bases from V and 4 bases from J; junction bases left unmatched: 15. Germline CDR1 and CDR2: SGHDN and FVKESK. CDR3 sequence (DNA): TGTGCCAGCAGCCCCCTCGGACAGGAAGTTTCTTCCTATGGCTACACCTTC. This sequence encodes CASSPLGQEVSSYGYTF. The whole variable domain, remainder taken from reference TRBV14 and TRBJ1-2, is EAGVTQFPSHSVIEKGQTVTLRCDPISGHDNLYWYRRVMGKEIKFLLHFVKESKQDESGMPNNRFLAERTGGTYSTLKVQPAELEDSGVYFCASSPLGQEVSSYGYTFGSGTRLTVV.

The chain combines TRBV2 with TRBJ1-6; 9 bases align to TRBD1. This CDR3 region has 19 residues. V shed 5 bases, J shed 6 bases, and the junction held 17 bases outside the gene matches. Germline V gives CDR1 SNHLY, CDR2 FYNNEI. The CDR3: CASSPSRDRAYYRNSPLHF. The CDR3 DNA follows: TGTGCCAGCAGTCCCTCGCGGGACAGGGCTTATTATCGTAATTCACCCCTCCACTTT. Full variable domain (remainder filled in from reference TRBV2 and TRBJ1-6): EPEVTQTPSHQVTQMGQEVILRCVPISNHLYFYWYRQILGQKVEFLVSFYNNEISEKSEIFDDQFSVERPDGSNFTLKIRSTKLEDSAMYFCASSPSRDRAYYRNSPLHFGNGTRLTVT.

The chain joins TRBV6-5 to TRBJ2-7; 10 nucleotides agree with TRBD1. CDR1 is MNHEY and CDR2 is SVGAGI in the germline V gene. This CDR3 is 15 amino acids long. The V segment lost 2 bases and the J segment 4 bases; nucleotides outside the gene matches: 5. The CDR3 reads CASSYPGQGLYEQYF. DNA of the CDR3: TGTGCCAGCAGTTACCCGGGACAGGGGTTGTACGAGCAGTACTTC.

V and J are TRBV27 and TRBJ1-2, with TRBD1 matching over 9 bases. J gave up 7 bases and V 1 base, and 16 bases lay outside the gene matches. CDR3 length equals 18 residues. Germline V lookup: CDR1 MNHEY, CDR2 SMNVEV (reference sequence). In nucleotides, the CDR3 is TGTGCCAGCAGTTTATTAGGGGGACAGGGAACATCTCTCGGTGGCTACACCTTC. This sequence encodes CASSLLGGQGTSLGGYTF.

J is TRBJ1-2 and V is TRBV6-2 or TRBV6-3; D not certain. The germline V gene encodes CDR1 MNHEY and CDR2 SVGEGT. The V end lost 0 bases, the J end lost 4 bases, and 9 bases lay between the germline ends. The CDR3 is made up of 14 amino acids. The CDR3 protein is CASSYSRGGYGYTF. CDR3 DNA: TGTGCCAGCAGTTACTCTCGGGGAGGCTATGGCTACACCTTC.

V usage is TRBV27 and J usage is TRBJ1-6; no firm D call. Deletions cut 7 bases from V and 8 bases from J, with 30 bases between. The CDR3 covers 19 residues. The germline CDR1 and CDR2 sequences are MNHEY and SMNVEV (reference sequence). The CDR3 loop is CASTSRVVPSAHWDSPLHF. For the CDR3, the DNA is TGTGCCAGCACCTCGAGGGTGGTCCCATCTGCTCATTGGGATTCACCCCTCCACTTT.

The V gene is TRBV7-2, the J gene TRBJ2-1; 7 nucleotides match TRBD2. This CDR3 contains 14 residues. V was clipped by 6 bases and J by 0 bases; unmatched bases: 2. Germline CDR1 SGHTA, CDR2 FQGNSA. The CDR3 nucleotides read TGTGCCAGCAGGGGAGGGAGCTCCTACAATGAGCAGTTCTTC. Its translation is CASRGGSSYNEQFF.

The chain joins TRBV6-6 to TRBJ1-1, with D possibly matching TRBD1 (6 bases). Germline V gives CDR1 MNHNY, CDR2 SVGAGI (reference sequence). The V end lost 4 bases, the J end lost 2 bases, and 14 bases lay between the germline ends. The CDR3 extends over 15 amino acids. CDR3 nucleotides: TGTGCCAGCAGTTTCGGAGCAGGGGCCAACACTGAAGCTTTCTTT. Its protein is CASSFGAGANTEAFF.

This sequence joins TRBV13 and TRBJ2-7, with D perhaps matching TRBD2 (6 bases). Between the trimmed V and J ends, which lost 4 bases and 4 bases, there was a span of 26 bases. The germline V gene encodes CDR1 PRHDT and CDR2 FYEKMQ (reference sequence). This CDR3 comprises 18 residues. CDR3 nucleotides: TGTGCCAGCAGCTCGAGGGTTTCGCTAGCGCGGAAAGGGTACGAGCAGTACTTC. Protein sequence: CASSSRVSLARKGYEQYF.

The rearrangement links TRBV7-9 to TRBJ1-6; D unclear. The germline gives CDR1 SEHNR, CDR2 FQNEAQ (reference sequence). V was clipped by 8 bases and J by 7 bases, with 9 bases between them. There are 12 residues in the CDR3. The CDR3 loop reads CASGSGNSPLHF. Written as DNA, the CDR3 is TGTGCCAGCGGGAGTGGAAATTCACCCCTCCACTTT.

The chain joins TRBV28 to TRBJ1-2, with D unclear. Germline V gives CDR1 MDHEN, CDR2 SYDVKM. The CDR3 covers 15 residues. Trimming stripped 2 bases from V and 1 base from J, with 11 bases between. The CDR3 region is CASSLVGDLNYGYTF. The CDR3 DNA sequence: TGTGCCAGCAGTTTAGTAGGAGATCTTAACTATGGCTACACCTTC.

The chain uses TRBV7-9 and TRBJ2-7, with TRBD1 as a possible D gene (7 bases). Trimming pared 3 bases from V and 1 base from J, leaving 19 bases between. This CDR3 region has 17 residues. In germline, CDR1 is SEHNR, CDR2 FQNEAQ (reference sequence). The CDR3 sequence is CASSFGAGQRLSYEQYF. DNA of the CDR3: TGTGCCAGCAGCTTTGGCGCGGGACAGCGACTTTCCTACGAGCAGTACTTC.

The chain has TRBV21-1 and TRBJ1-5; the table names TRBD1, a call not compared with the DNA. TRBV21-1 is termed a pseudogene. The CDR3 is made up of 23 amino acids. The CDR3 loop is CASSIYLGGRSEGYRDGNQPQHF. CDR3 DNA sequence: TGTGCCAGCAGCATATACCTCGGAGGTCGAAGCGAGGGATACAGGGACGGTAATCAGCCCCAGCATTTT.